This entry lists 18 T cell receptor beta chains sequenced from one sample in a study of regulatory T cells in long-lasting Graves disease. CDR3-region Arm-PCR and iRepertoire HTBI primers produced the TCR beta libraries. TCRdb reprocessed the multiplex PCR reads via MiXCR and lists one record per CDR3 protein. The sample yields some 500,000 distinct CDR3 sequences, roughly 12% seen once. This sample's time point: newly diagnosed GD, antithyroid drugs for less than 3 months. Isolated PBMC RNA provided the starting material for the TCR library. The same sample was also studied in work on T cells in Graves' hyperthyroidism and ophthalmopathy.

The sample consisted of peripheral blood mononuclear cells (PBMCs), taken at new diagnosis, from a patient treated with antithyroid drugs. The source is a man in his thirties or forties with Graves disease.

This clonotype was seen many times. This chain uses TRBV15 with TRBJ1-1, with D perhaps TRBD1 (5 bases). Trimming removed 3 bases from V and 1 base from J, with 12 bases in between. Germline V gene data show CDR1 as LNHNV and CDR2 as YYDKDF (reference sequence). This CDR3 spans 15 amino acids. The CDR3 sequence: CATSSPTVENTEAFF. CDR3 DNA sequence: TGTGCCACCAGCAGCCCGACAGTAGAGAACACTGAAGCTTTCTTT.

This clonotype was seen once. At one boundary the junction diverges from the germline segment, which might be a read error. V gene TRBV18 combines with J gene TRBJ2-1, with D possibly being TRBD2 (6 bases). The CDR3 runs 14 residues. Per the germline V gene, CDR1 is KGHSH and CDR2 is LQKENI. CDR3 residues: CASSPGGSYNKQFF. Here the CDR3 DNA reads TGTGCCAGCTCACCAGGGGGGTCCTACAATAAGCAGTTCTTC. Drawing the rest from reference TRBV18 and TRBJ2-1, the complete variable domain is NAGVMQNPRHLVRRRGQEARLRCSPMKGHSHVYWYRQLPEEGLKFMVYLQKENIIDESGMPKERFSAEFPKEGPSILRIQQVVRGDSAAYFCASSPGGSYNKQFFGPGTRLTVL.

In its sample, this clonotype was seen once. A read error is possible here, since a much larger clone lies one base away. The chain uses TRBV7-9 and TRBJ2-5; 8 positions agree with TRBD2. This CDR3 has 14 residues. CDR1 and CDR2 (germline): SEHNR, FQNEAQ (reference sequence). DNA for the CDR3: TGTGCCGGCAGCTTAAACGCGGGAGGAGAGACCCAGTACTTC. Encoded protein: CAGSLNAGGETQYF.

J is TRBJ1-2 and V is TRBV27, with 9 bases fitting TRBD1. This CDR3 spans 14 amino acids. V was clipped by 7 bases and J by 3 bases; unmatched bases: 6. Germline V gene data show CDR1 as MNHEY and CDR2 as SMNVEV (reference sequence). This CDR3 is CASTRTGVDYGYTF. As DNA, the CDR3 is TGTGCCAGCACCCGGACAGGGGTCGACTATGGCTACACCTTC.

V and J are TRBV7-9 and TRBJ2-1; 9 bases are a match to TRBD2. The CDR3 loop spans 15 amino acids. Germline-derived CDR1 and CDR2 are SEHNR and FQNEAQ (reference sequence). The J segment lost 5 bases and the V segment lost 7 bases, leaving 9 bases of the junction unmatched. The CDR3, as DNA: TGTGCCAGCACCCAAGGGCGGGAGGGTAACAATGAGCAGTTCTTC. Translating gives CASTQGREGNNEQFF.

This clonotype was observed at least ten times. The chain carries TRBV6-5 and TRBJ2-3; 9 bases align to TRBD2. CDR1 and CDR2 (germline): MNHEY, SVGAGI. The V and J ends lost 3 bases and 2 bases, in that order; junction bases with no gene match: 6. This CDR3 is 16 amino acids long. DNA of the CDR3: TGTGCCAGCAGTTATGCTAGCGGGGACTTCACAGATACGCAGTATTTT. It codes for CASSYASGDFTDTQYF.

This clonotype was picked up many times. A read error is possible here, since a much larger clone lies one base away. The CDR3 coding sequence is TGTGCCTGGAGATCTACGACTAGCGAGCAGTTCTTC. As protein: CAWRSTTSEQFF. The chain employs TRBV30 and TRBJ2-1; 7 bases line up with TRBD2. J lost 10 bases, V lost 3 bases, and 6 bases had no gene match. CDR1 GTSNPN and CDR2 SVGIG come from the germline V gene (reference sequence). CDR3 length: 12 residues.

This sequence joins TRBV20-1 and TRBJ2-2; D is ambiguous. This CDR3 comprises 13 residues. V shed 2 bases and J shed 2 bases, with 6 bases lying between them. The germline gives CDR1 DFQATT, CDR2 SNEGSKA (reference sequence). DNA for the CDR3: TGCAGTGCTAGACTAGATAACACCGGGGAGCTGTTTTTT. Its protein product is CSARLDNTGELFF.

The CDR3 DNA is TGTGCCAGCAGCCTCCGGGGGCGGCCGGTGCCCCAAGAGACCCAGTACTTC. Its translation: CASSLRGRPVPQETQYF. This sequence joins TRBV6-1 and TRBJ2-5; possibly TRBD1 or TRBD2 for D (6 bases each). The ends were cut back, 6 bases at V and 1 base at J, with 21 bases in the middle. Germline V gene data show CDR1 as MNHNS and CDR2 as SASEGT. This CDR3 has 17 amino acids.

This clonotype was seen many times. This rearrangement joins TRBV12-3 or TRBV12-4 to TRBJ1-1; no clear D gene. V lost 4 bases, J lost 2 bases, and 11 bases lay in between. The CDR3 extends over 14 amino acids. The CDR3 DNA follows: TGTGCCAGCAGTTCGGTTAAGGGAAACACTGAAGCTTTCTTT. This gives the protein CASSSVKGNTEAFF.

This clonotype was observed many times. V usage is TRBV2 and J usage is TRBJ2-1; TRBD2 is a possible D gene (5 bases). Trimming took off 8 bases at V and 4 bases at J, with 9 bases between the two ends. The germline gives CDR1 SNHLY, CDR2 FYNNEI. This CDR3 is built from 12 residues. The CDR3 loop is CASRGGYNEQFF. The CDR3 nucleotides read TGTGCCAGCCGAGGAGGTTACAATGAGCAGTTCTTC.

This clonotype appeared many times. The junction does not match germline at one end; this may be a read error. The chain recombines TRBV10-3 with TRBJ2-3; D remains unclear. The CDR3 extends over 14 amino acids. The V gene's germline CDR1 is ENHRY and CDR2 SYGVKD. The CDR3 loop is CAVRLGLDTDTQYF. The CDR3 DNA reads TGTGCCGTCAGGTTAGGGCTCGACACAGATACGCAGTATTTT.

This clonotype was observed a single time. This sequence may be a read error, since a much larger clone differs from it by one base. DNA of the CDR3: TGTGCCAGCAGCGTAGTTCCAAGCTCCTACGAGCAGTTCTTC. It yields the protein CASSVVPSSYEQFF. The chain has TRBV9 and TRBJ2-1; D ambiguous. The CDR3 spans 14 residues. CDR1 and CDR2 from the germline V gene are SGDLS and YYNGEE. V was trimmed by 0 bases and J by 10 bases, leaving 14 bases between them.

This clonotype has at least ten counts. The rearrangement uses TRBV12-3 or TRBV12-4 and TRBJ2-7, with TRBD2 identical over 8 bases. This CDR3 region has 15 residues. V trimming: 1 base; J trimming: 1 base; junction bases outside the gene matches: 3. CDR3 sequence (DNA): TGTGCCAGCAGTTTAGAACTAGCGGCTTCCTACGAGCAGTACTTC. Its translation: CASSLELAASYEQYF.

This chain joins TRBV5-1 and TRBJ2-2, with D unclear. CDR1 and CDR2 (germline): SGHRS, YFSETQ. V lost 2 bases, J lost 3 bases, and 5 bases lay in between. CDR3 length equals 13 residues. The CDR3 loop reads CASSFDYTGELFF. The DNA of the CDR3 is TGCGCCAGCAGCTTTGACTACACCGGGGAGCTGTTTTTT.

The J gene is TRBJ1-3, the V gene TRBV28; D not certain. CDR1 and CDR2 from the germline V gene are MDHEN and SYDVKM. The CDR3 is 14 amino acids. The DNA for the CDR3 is TGTGCAACCCGTCTACCCAACTCTGGAAACACCATATATTTT. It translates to CATRLPNSGNTIYF.

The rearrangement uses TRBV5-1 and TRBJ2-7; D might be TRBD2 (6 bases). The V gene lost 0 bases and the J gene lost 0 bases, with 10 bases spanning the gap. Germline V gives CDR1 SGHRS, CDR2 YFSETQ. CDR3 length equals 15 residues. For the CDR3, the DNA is TGCGCCAGCAGCTTGGCCGGGGGTCACTCCTACGAGCAGTACTTC. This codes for CASSLAGGHSYEQYF.

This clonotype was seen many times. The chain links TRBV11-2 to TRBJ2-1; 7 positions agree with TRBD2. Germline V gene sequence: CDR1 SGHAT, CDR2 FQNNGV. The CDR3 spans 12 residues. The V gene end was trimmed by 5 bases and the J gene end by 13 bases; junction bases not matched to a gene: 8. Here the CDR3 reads CASSHGEGVQFF. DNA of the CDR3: TGTGCCAGCAGCCACGGGGAGGGAGTTCAGTTCTTC.